This T cell receptor (beta chain) was captured by sequencing in a study of control samples from healthy donors and cancer patients. With regard to this clone: At the DNA level, this CDR3 is encoded by other sequences in the same sample as well.

The germline gives CDR1 SGDLS, CDR2 YYNGEE. The length of the CDR3 is 14 residues. Trimming removed 0 bases from V and 1 base from J, with 7 bases in between. Assay: immunoSEQ multiplex PCR; the TCRdb copy retains only in-frame clones and omits some. The repertoire holds 250,000 to 300,000 clones, with approximately 80% as singletons. The clonotype originates from a woman aged 55 to 70 with lung cancer. Source material: PBMCs. The genes are TRBV9 and TRBJ1-1; no clear D. This CDR3 reads CASSVEARNTEAFF. In DNA, the CDR3 is TGTGCCAGCAGCGTAGAGGCAAGGAACACTGAAGCTTTCTTT. The whole variable domain, filled in from reference TRBV9 and TRBJ1-1, reads DSGVTQTPKHLITATGQRVTLRCSPRSGDLSVYWYQQSLDQGLQFLIQYYNGEERAKGNILERFSAQQFPDLHSELNLSSLELGDSALYFCASSVEARNTEAFFGQGTRLTVV.